The 21 T cell receptor beta chains below were found in one sample sequenced in a study of blood T cell repertoires in COVID-19. Method: immunoSEQ multiplex PCR; TCRdb's copy keeps in-frame clones and lacks some. The sample shows some 120,000 clones, about four fifths of them seen only once. Sequencing was carried out using peripheral blood. These receptors were collected from a human donor in a cohort sampled during active COVID-19.

This rearrangement joins TRBV18 to TRBJ1-6, with TRBD1 as a possible D gene (5 bases). The CDR3 extends over 15 amino acids. V dropped 3 bases and J dropped 6 bases, with 12 bases sitting between them. The germline CDR1 and CDR2 sequences are KGHSH and LQKENI. The DNA for the CDR3 is TGTGCCAGCTCACCCGAAGGGGCCTCTAATTCACCCCTCCACTTT. Protein product: CASSPEGASNSPLHF.

A note on this clone: The sample contains more than one DNA sequence encoding this CDR3. The V gene is TRBV30, the J gene TRBJ1-4; D is unclear. Germline V lookup: CDR1 GTSNPN, CDR2 SVGIG (reference sequence). Trimming left V 0 bases short and J 8 bases short, with 7 bases between. The CDR3 is made up of 12 amino acids. CDR3 in amino acids: CAWSVLREKLFF. The CDR3 DNA is TGTGCCTGGAGTGTACTGCGAGAAAAACTGTTTTTT.

This chain uses TRBV7-6 with TRBJ1-4, with 11 bases aligning to TRBD1. Germline CDR1 is SGHVS and CDR2 is FNYEAQ. The CDR3 loop spans 17 amino acids. V was pared by 5 bases and J by 3 bases, with 8 bases of the junction left unmatched. The CDR3 bases are TGTGCCAGCAGCATGGGACAGGGGGATTTCGCTAATGAAAAACTGTTTTTT. Its translation: CASSMGQGDFANEKLFF.

The genes are TRBV5-1 and TRBJ2-5, with a tentative D call TRBD1 (6 bases). This CDR3 is built from 14 residues. The germline gives CDR1 SGHRS, CDR2 YFSETQ. Deletions cut 0 bases from V and 5 bases from J, with 11 bases between. CDR3 protein: CASSLDTGLETQYF. Written as DNA, the CDR3 is TGCGCCAGCAGCTTGGACACAGGGCTGGAGACCCAGTACTTC. Drawing the rest from reference TRBV5-1 and TRBJ2-5, the complete variable domain is KAGVTQTPRYLIKTRGQQVTLSCSPISGHRSVSWYQQTPGQGLQFLFEYFSETQRNKGNFPGRFSGRQFSNSRSEMNVSTLELGDSALYLCASSLDTGLETQYFGPGTRLLVL.

This clone was detected a few times. The V and J genes are TRBV6-5 and TRBJ2-5, with D possibly TRBD1 on 5 matching bases. Trimming shortened V by 2 bases and J by 2 bases, and 9 bases separated the two germline ends. CDR1 and CDR2 (germline): MNHEY, SVGAGI. The CDR3 has 14 amino acids. The CDR3 DNA reads as TGTGCCAGCAGTTACGCGACAGCACAAGAGACCCAGTACTTC. This sequence encodes CASSYATAQETQYF.

The chain is built from TRBV7-6 and TRBJ1-3; the D gene is possibly TRBD1 (6 bases). Trimming cost V 0 bases and J 0 bases, with 9 bases left between them. There are 16 residues in the CDR3. Germline CDR1 and CDR2: SGHVS and FNYEAQ. The CDR3 reads CASSLAGQTSGNTIYF. Here the CDR3 DNA reads TGTGCCAGCAGCTTAGCCGGACAGACCTCTGGAAACACCATATATTTT. Full variable domain (remainder filled in from reference TRBV7-6 and TRBJ1-3): GAGVSQSPRYKVTKRGQDVALRCDPISGHVSLYWYRQALGQGPEFLTYFNYEAQQDKSGLPNDRFSAERPEGSISTLTIQRTEQRDSAMYRCASSLAGQTSGNTIYFGEGSWLTVV.

The CDR3 DNA follows: TGTGCCAGCAGCGGAGCACCATCCGGAAACACCATATATTTT. The encoded protein is CASSGAPSGNTIYF. The chain joins TRBV9 to TRBJ1-3; the D is unclear. The CDR3 loop spans 14 amino acids. The germline CDR1 and CDR2 sequences are SGDLS and YYNGEE. The V end lost 3 bases, the J end lost 4 bases, and 11 bases lay between the germline ends.

The V gene is TRBV3-1 (or the pseudogene TRBV3-2), the J gene TRBJ1-2, with D possibly being TRBD1 (5 bases). Trimming took 1 base from V and 7 from J, leaving 10 bases between them. The CDR3 is made up of 13 amino acids. Germline values: CDR1 LGHDT, CDR2 YNNKEL (reference sequence). CDR3 sequence (DNA): TGTGCCAGCAGCCAAGCGGAGGGGCTTGGCTACACCTTC. Amino acid sequence: CASSQAEGLGYTF.

The chain couples TRBV25-1 to TRBJ1-5; the D is unclear. There are 14 residues in the CDR3. Germline V gene lookup returns CDR1 MGHDK and CDR2 SYGVNS. Trimming took 3 bases from V and 0 from J, leaving 6 bases between them. The CDR3 nucleotides are TGTGCCAGCAGTGATACGGGTAGCAATCAGCCCCAGCATTTT. Translated, it gives CASSDTGSNQPQHF.

This clone was counted a single time. The rearrangement joins TRBV12-3 or TRBV12-4 to TRBJ2-1, with 7 positions matching TRBD1. Trimming removed 4 bases from V and 13 bases from J; junction bases left unmatched: 4. The CDR3 is made up of 11 amino acids. This CDR3 is CASSSGTAQFF. DNA for the CDR3: TGTGCCAGCAGTTCCGGGACAGCCCAGTTCTTC.

The chain links TRBV30 to TRBJ1-5; D possibly corresponds to TRBD1 (5 bases). V was shortened by 2 bases and J by 4 bases, with 18 bases between the two germline ends. Germline loops: CDR1 GTSNPN, CDR2 SVGIG (reference sequence). This CDR3 has 16 residues. The CDR3 loop is CAWSTPGGGSNQPQHF. The CDR3, as DNA: TGTGCCTGGAGTACTCCGGGTGGGGGGTCTAATCAGCCCCAGCATTTT. The variable domain in full, completed from reference TRBV30 and TRBJ1-5, reads SQTIHQWPATLVQPVGSPLSLECTVEGTSNPNLYWYRQAAGRGLQLLFYSVGIGQISSEVPQNLSASRPQDRQFILSSKKLLLSDSGFYLCAWSTPGGGSNQPQHFGDGTRLSIL.

The chain couples TRBV6-6 to TRBJ2-3; D is unclear. This CDR3 region has 15 residues. With 6 bases removed from V and 2 bases from J, the gap between germline ends came to 15 bases. Germline V gene sequence: CDR1 MNHNY, CDR2 SVGAGI (reference sequence). For the CDR3, the DNA is TGTGCCAGCAGGCCAGGTACCTACTTCACAGATACGCAGTATTTT. Its protein product is CASRPGTYFTDTQYF.

This sequence joins TRBV19 and TRBJ1-3; 7 bases are a match to TRBD1. The CDR3 consists of 15 residues. V was pared by 3 bases and J by 1 base, with 3 bases of the junction left unmatched. Germline CDR1 LNHDA, CDR2 SQIVND (reference sequence). The CDR3 sequence is CASSMDRTSGNTIYF. CDR3 nucleotide sequence: TGTGCCAGTAGTATGGACAGGACGTCTGGAAACACCATATATTTT.

The chain has TRBV28 and TRBJ2-7; tentative D call: TRBD1 (6 bases). The CDR3 has 12 amino acids. Germline V gene data show CDR1 as MDHEN and CDR2 as SYDVKM. Trimming pared 11 bases from V and 4 bases from J, leaving 15 bases between. The chain's CDR3 is CARPGQLYEQYF. The CDR3 DNA is TGTGCCCGACCGGGACAATTGTACGAGCAGTACTTC.

This clone was recorded a few times. CDR3 nucleotide sequence: TGTGCCAGCAGCTCGAAGGGCAGGGAAGTTTCAGATACGCAGTATTTT. This codes for CASSSKGREVSDTQYF. The rearrangement joins TRBV11-2 to TRBJ2-3; a weak D match, TRBD1 (5 bases). Trimming stripped 4 bases from V and 4 bases from J, with 18 bases between. CDR3 size: 16 residues. Germline values: CDR1 SGHAT, CDR2 FQNNGV. Combining the CDR3 with reference TRBV11-2 and TRBJ2-3 gives the whole variable domain EAGVAQSPRYKIIEKRQSVAFWCNPISGHATLYWYQQILGQGPKLLIQFQNNGVVDDSQLPKDRFSAERLKGVDSTLKIQPAKLEDSAVYLCASSSKGREVSDTQYFGPGTRLTVL.

In its sample, this clone was seen a few times. The CDR3 nucleotides are TGCAGCGTTGAAGGACAGGTAGGAGTGGAGCAGTACTTC. Protein: CSVEGQVGVEQYF. The rearrangement links TRBV29-1 to TRBJ2-7; the D gene is possibly TRBD1 (6 bases). The CDR3 totals 13 residues. V lost 1 base, J lost 7 bases, and 14 bases lay in between. Per germline, CDR1 SQVTM and CDR2 ANQGSEA.

The chain joins TRBV4-3 to TRBJ2-7, with D perhaps matching TRBD1 (6 bases). With 0 bases removed from V and 3 bases from J, the gap between germline ends came to 12 bases. CDR1 is LGHNA, CDR2 YSLEER, per germline. This CDR3 has 15 amino acids. This CDR3 reads CASSQDKTGYYEQYF. Here the CDR3 DNA reads TGCGCCAGCAGCCAAGATAAAACAGGGTACTACGAGCAGTACTTC.

The V gene is TRBV7-6, the J gene TRBJ2-7, with TRBD1 identical over 7 bases. CDR1 and CDR2 from the germline V gene are SGHVS and FNYEAQ. CDR3 length: 16 residues. J lost 0 bases, V lost 1 base, and 6 bases had no gene match. CDR3 in DNA: TGTGCCAGCAGCTTAGGGACAGGACTTAGCTCCTACGAGCAGTACTTC. It encodes CASSLGTGLSSYEQYF. Variable domain in full (rest from reference TRBV7-6 and TRBJ2-7): GAGVSQSPRYKVTKRGQDVALRCDPISGHVSLYWYRQALGQGPEFLTYFNYEAQQDKSGLPNDRFSAERPEGSISTLTIQRTEQRDSAMYRCASSLGTGLSSYEQYFGPGTRLTVT.

The J gene is TRBJ2-7, the V gene TRBV3-1 (or the pseudogene TRBV3-2), with 9 bases lining up with TRBD2. The CDR3 is 16 amino acids. Germline trimming cut 2 bases from V and 3 bases from J; bases unmatched to any gene: 8. Germline V CDR1 and CDR2: LGHDT, YNNKEL (reference sequence). For the CDR3, the DNA is TGTGCCAGCAGCCAAAACCTAGCGGGATACGTCTACGAGCAGTACTTC. Translating it yields CASSQNLAGYVYEQYF.

The chain employs TRBV5-1 and TRBJ2-3; 10 bases agree with TRBD2. The V gene's germline CDR1 is SGHRS and CDR2 YFSETQ. The CDR3 contains 16 residues. Trimming took 0 bases from V and 2 from J; bases not matched to a gene: 3. CDR3 DNA: TGCGCCAGCAGCTTGGGGACTAGCGGAACCACAGATACGCAGTATTTT. It encodes CASSLGTSGTTDTQYF.

This chain joins TRBV7-2 and TRBJ2-1; 11 bases match TRBD2. This CDR3 spans 16 amino acids. J gave up 2 bases and V 4 bases, and 4 bases lay outside the gene matches. Germline CDR1 SGHTA, CDR2 FQGNSA. CDR3 amino acids: CASSSLLAGAYNEQFF. DNA of the CDR3: TGTGCCAGCAGCTCCCTACTAGCGGGAGCCTACAATGAGCAGTTCTTC.